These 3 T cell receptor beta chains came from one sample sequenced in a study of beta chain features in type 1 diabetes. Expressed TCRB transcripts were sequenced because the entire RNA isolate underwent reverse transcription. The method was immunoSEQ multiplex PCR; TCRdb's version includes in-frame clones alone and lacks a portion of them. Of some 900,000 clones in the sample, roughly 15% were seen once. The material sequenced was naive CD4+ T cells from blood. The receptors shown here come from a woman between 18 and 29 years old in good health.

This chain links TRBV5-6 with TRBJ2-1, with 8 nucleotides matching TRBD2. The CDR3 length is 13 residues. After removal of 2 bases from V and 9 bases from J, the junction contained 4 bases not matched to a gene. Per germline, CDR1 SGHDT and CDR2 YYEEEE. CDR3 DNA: TGTGCCAGCAGCTTATGGACTAGCCGTGAGCAGTTCTTC. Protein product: CASSLWTSREQFF. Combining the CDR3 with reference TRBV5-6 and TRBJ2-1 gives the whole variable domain DAGVTQSPTHLIKTRGQQVTLRCSPKSGHDTVSWYQQALGQGPQFIFQYYEEEERQRGNFPDRFSGHQFPNYSSELNVNALLLGDSALYLCASSLWTSREQFFGPGTRLTVL.

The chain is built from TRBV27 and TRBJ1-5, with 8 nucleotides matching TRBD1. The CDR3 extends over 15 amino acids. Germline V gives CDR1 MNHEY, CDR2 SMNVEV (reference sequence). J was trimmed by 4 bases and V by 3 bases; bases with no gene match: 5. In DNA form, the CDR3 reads TGTGCCAGCAGTTTCCGACAGGGGAAGAATCAGCCCCAGCATTTT. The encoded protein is CASSFRQGKNQPQHF.

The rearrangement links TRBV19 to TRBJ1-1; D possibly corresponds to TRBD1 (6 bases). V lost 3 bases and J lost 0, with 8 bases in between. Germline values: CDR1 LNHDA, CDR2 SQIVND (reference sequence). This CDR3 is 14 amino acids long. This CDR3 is CASSMDRLNTEAFF. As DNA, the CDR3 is TGTGCCAGTAGTATGGACAGATTGAACACTGAAGCTTTCTTT.